This TCR beta chain originates from a study of T cells after yellow fever vaccination. A single record per CDR3 protein comes from TCRdb applying MiXCR to the 5' RACE reads. The table lists 200,000 to 300,000 distinct CDR3 sequences, 10% to 15% of them singletons. Concerning this clonotype: The antigen remains unidentified.

Study-level results: Post-booster reappearance was seen for most primary-vaccination clones (about 96% CD4, about 90% CD8). Peaking on day 5 versus 15, the secondary response was faster but weaker. Contaminating bulk clonotypes could be abundant in FACS-sorted repertoires.

The receptor was isolated from a man younger than 40 who received the YFV17D yellow fever vaccine. Specimen: CD4+ T cells sorted from PBMCs, collected 45 days after the yellow fever booster vaccination.

This CDR3 is CASSPGQGLAKNIQYF. The CDR3 DNA is TGTGCCAGCAGTCCGGGACAGGGTCTAGCCAAAAACATTCAGTACTTC. The gene calls are TRBV27 and TRBJ2-4, with 9 bases lining up with TRBD1. CDR3 length: 16 amino acids. Germline CDR1 reads MNHEY; CDR2 reads SMNVEV (reference sequence). J lost 0 bases, V lost 5 bases, and 5 bases had no gene match.